These 15 T cell receptor beta chains were sequenced from one sample in a study of T cells after yellow fever vaccination. TCRdb analysed the 5' RACE reads with MiXCR anew, one entry per CDR3 protein. The sample records 300,000 to 350,000 distinct CDR3 sequences, approximately 4.2% being singletons. The starting material was PBMCs, obtained 5 days after the yellow fever booster vaccination. These receptors came from a man in his late teens or twenties who received the YFV17D yellow fever vaccine.

The table lists this clonotype with a few counts. This chain joins TRBV12-3 or TRBV12-4 and TRBJ2-1; D is possibly TRBD2 (6 bases). The germline V and J ends were trimmed by 4 bases and 1 base, with 11 bases remaining between them. The CDR3 runs 15 residues. The CDR3 region is CASSWRGQSYNEQFF. The CDR3 bases are TGTGCCAGCAGTTGGAGGGGTCAATCCTACAATGAGCAGTTCTTC.

The chain uses TRBV7-2 and TRBJ2-3; D uncertain. The CDR3 totals 14 residues. The germline V and J ends were trimmed by 5 bases and 1 base, with 10 bases remaining between them. Per the germline V gene, CDR1 is SGHTA and CDR2 is FQGNSA. CDR3 in DNA: TGTGCCAGCAGCGCTTGTCAGGGCACAGATACGCAGTATTTT. It specifies CASSACQGTDTQYF.

This clonotype has at least ten counts. DNA of the CDR3: TGCAGCGGGGGAGGAGCCAAAAACATTCAGTACTTC. This codes for CSGGGAKNIQYF. The rearrangement joins TRBV29-1 to TRBJ2-4; tentative D call: TRBD2 (6 bases). CDR1 and CDR2 (germline): SQVTM, ANQGSEA. The CDR3 contains 12 residues. The V end was cut by 7 bases, the J end by 0 bases, with 7 bases between.

This clonotype was found a few times. The genes are TRBV19 and TRBJ2-7; TRBD2 agrees at 8 bases. This CDR3 region has 16 residues. V gave up 0 bases and J gave up 3 bases; unmatched junction bases: 7. The V gene's germline CDR1 is LNHDA and CDR2 SQIVND (reference sequence). CDR3 nucleotide sequence: TGTGCCAGTAGTATAGACGGAGCGGGGGCGTACTACGAGCAGTACTTC. Protein sequence: CASSIDGAGAYYEQYF.

V usage is TRBV5-5 and J usage is TRBJ1-2; 9 bases are shared with TRBD1. The CDR3 has 14 amino acids. From germline, CDR1 is SGHKS and CDR2 YYEKEE (reference sequence). J lost 7 bases, V lost 0 bases, and 4 bases had no gene match. CDR3 amino acids: CASSLEGQGPGYTF. CDR3 coding DNA: TGTGCCAGCAGCTTGGAGGGACAGGGACCTGGCTACACCTTC.

Only a few counts were recorded for this clonotype. The rearrangement uses TRBV6-5 and TRBJ1-5; 7 nucleotides line up with TRBD1. The CDR3 length is 15 residues. Trimming cost V 4 bases and J 4 bases; bases outside gene matches: 7. CDR1 MNHEY and CDR2 SVGAGI come from the germline V gene. CDR3 in DNA: TGTGCCAGCAGTTTGACCGGGACAGTGAATCAGCCCCAGCATTTT. It is translated as CASSLTGTVNQPQHF.

This clonotype was found a few times. The chain carries TRBV20-1 and TRBJ1-2; TRBD1 aligns across 9 bases. The V gene's germline CDR1 is DFQATT and CDR2 SNEGSKA (reference sequence). J gave up 3 bases and V 4 bases, and 6 bases lay outside the gene matches. The CDR3 spans 14 residues. The DNA of the CDR3 is TGCAGTGCTACGCGACAGGGGGTCTACTATGGCTACACCTTC. It encodes CSATRQGVYYGYTF.

The rearrangement links TRBV7-3 to TRBJ2-3; 8 positions agree with TRBD1. Germline trimming cut 5 bases from V and 5 bases from J; bases unmatched to any gene: 3. CDR1 is SGHTA, CDR2 FQGTGA, per germline. The length of the CDR3 is 13 residues. The CDR3 nucleotides read TGTGCCAGCAGCAGAGGGACAGGAGATACGCAGTATTTT. This sequence encodes CASSRGTGDTQYF.

This clonotype was detected ten times or more. The genes are TRBV20-1 and TRBJ2-1; D might be TRBD2 (5 bases). Germline V CDR1 and CDR2: DFQATT, SNEGSKA (reference sequence). The CDR3 totals 12 residues. The V and J ends lost 7 bases and 5 bases respectively, with 12 bases between them. CDR3 amino acids: CSVREPHNEQFF. CDR3 bases: TGCAGTGTACGGGAACCTCACAATGAGCAGTTCTTC.

This clonotype was seen only a few times. This chain links TRBV6-5 with TRBJ1-1; no firm D call. This CDR3 spans 15 amino acids. Looked up from germline, CDR1 is MNHEY and CDR2 is SVGAGI. V was trimmed by 2 bases and J by 4 bases, leaving 14 bases between them. The chain's CDR3 is CASSYVRARGTEAFF. DNA of the CDR3: TGTGCCAGCAGTTACGTGCGGGCGCGGGGCACTGAAGCTTTCTTT.

The V gene is TRBV20-1, the J gene TRBJ1-5, with D tentatively TRBD1 (5 bases). The ends were cut back, 1 base at V and 6 bases at J, with 13 bases in the middle. The CDR3 is made up of 14 amino acids. Germline assignment: CDR1 DFQATT and CDR2 SNEGSKA (reference sequence). As DNA, the CDR3 is TGCAGTGCTAGAGCGTGGACAAGGGGTCAGCCCCAGCATTTT. Amino acid sequence: CSARAWTRGQPQHF.

There are a few counts of this clonotype. The chain links TRBV4-1 to TRBJ2-7, with 8 nucleotides matching TRBD1. Per germline, CDR1 MGHRA and CDR2 YSYEKL. The CDR3 runs 16 residues. V gave up 3 bases and J gave up 5 bases; unmatched junction bases: 12. CDR3 bases: TGCGCCAGCAGCCAGGACGGGACAGGCGAATGGAACGAGCAGTACTTC. Translating it yields CASSQDGTGEWNEQYF.

The rearrangement links TRBV4-3 to TRBJ1-1, with D perhaps matching TRBD1 (5 bases). The CDR3 spans 16 residues. The germline V gene encodes CDR1 LGHNA and CDR2 YSLEER. Trimming left V 1 base short and J 3 bases short, with 15 bases between. CDR3 region: CASSQGSGGGDTEAFF. CDR3 DNA sequence: TGCGCCAGCAGCCAAGGTTCAGGTGGGGGGGACACTGAAGCTTTCTTT.

The rearrangement joins TRBV5-1 to TRBJ2-2, with 10 bases lining up with TRBD1. V shed 1 base and J 6 bases; nucleotides not matched to a gene: 9. This CDR3 spans 17 amino acids. Germline assignment: CDR1 SGHRS and CDR2 YFSETQ. CDR3 loop: CASSLSSPGTGAGELFF. CDR3 DNA: TGCGCCAGCAGCTTGAGCTCCCCCGGGACAGGGGCCGGGGAGCTGTTTTTT. The full variable domain, rest sourced from reference TRBV5-1 and TRBJ2-2, is KAGVTQTPRYLIKTRGQQVTLSCSPISGHRSVSWYQQTPGQGLQFLFEYFSETQRNKGNFPGRFSGRQFSNSRSEMNVSTLELGDSALYLCASSLSSPGTGAGELFFGEGSRLTVL.

This clonotype showed up many times. The chain couples TRBV20-1 to TRBJ2-5; tentatively, D is TRBD2 (5 bases). V shed 5 bases and J shed 5 bases, with 15 bases lying between them. In germline, CDR1 is DFQATT, CDR2 SNEGSKA (reference sequence). This CDR3 is 13 amino acids long. CDR3: CSAGAGVGETQYF. The CDR3 DNA reads as TGCAGTGCTGGTGCCGGGGTAGGGGAGACCCAGTACTTC.